This T cell receptor (beta chain) was sequenced for a study of blood T cell repertoires in COVID-19. Turning to the study itself: T cells, B-cell-depleted T cells, or PBMCs supplied cDNA or gDNA.

Repertoires were generated with immunoSEQ multiplex PCR, while TCRdb's copy carries only in-frame clones and drops some. The sample has 100,000 or so clones, 81% seen once. Unmatched junction bases numbered 6, after V lost 4 bases and J lost 0 bases. The CDR3 has 17 residues. CDR1 and CDR2 from the germline V gene are SGHRS and YFSETQ. V and J are TRBV5-1 and TRBJ2-3, with TRBD2 matching over 12 bases. This receptor was identified in a man older than 75 with acute or convalescent COVID-19. Sequencing was performed on peripheral blood. This chain's CDR3 is CASSLAGTSGSTDTQYF. DNA of the CDR3: TGCGCCAGCAGCCTCGCCGGGACTAGCGGGAGCACAGATACGCAGTATTTT.